This T cell receptor (beta chain) derives from a study of T-cell reconstitution after alpha-beta-depleted transplantation in children. Study-wide results and caveats: From newly produced T cells came most of the T-cell counts and diversity one year after transplant. About two months after transplant, alpha-beta T cells reportedly came from several hundred expanded graft clones.

The CDR3 covers 15 residues. CDR1 and CDR2 from the germline V gene are MGHRA and YSYEKL. Losses at the gene ends were 3 bases for V and 6 bases for J; bases not matched to a gene: 3. In regard to this clonotype: What it binds is unknown.

The TCRbeta library incorporated unique molecular identifiers. One entry per CDR3 protein, called by TCRdb with MiXCR from the PCR reads. The sample lists approximately 350,000 distinct CDR3 sequences; about 17% were seen once. The rearrangement links TRBV4-1 to TRBJ1-5; TRBD1 aligns across 12 bases. The sample in question was PBMCs, mostly from graft donor cells, obtained 360 days after TCRalphabeta/CD19-depleted stem cell transplant. The receptor comes from a male patient aged 2-10 years who had a stem cell transplant for acute lymphoblastic leukemia, so the T cells may come from the graft donor. The CDR3 region has the DNA TGCGCCAGCAGCCACAGGGACAGGGGGCGTCAGCCCCAGCATTTT. It translates to CASSHRDRGRQPQHF.